The present T cell receptor (beta chain) was sequenced within a study of T-cell memory formation after mild COVID-19 (dated by TCRdb to 2020 to 2022). About the full investigation: TCR sequence clusters from the two donors were found to be largely donor specific. In a couple of donors, T-cell clones that expanded and contracted after mild COVID-19 were tracked by sequencing TCRalpha and TCRbeta repertoires over time. Two young, previously healthy adult volunteers made up the cohort, one male and one female.

PBMCs were isolated by Ficoll-Paque density gradient centrifugation. The CDR3, from cysteine to phenylalanine, totals 15 residues. The read is trimmed to its CDR3 DNA, 45 bases read in frame from base 1. Sequences LNHDA (CDR1) and SQIVND (CDR2) are obtained from the germline V gene (reference sequence). V drops 5 bases and J drops 6 bases, leaving 16 bases in between. General conclusions and limits of the study: The study covered only a couple of mild cases, and larger cohorts including severe cases with pre-infection samples were considered necessary. Clones contracting from day 15 to 85 had balanced CD4/CD8 phenotypes, while a second wave expanding from day 15 to 37 was biased towards CD4+. Contracting CD4+ clones appeared mostly in the CM and EM memory subsets, whereas CD8+ clones were enriched in EMRA. The detection of some responding clones in pre-infection memory suggests that pre-existing cross-reactive memory T cells joined the SARS-CoV-2 response. SARS-CoV-2 specificity of the second-wave clones peaking on day 37 was not confirmed.

Sequencer: Illumina NovaSeq 6000. TCRalpha and TCRbeta cDNA libraries were built by 5'RACE with constant-segment primers, adding sample barcodes and unique molecular identifiers. RNA was extracted from every sample with Trizol reagent. Libraries were amplified in two PCR steps, with a second sample barcode and Illumina TruSeq adapters added in the second step. Libraries were sequenced on an Illumina NovaSeq with 2 x 150 bp paired-end reads. Per the original workflow: The reads were demultiplexed and collapsed into UMI-guided consensus sequences using migec v1.2.7. Using mixcr v2.1.11, UMI consensuses were aligned to TRA and TRB V and J templates and then assembled into clonotypes. Clonotypes were classified as expanded or contracted when called significant by both edgeR and NoisET, with noise models trained on biological replicates. edgeR calls used a false discovery rate-adjusted p below 0.01 and a log2 fold-change threshold of 1. As an exploratory analysis of dynamics, max-normalized trajectories of the 1000 most abundant clonotypes were examined by PCA with hierarchical clustering. Separately sequenced CD4+ and CD8+ repertoires were used to assign a CD4 or CD8 phenotype to each responding clone. The public reads were reprocessed in TCRdb via fastp at Q25 and MiXCR, keeping in-frame beta chains. Every entry covers one CDR3 protein and lists the most common genes and DNA from its rows. Here the V and J calls rest on TCRdb's processing, not on the authors' analysis. The sample yields 270,000 or so distinct CDR3 sequences; 16% were counted once. The ten largest account for under 25% of the sample.

This clonotype appeared a single time. It has no known antigen specificity. No base quality information exists; no much larger clone differs at one position. One read gives only weak evidence. The sequenced material came from PBMCs or a T cell subset sorted from them (not recorded which). The sequence derives from a man between 18 and 35 years old who had mild COVID-19 (a few samples of this study predate the infection). The sample titles of this study are shuffled in the database, so cell type and time point are left out; the donor was told from shared clones. The V and J segments used are TRBV19 and TRBJ2-2; the D gene could be TRBD1 or TRBD2, each one agreeing over 6 bases. The sequenced DNA is TGTGCCAGTAGTCCGGGGGCAGGGTATGCCGGGGAGCTGTTTTTT. This yields the protein CASSPGAGYAGELFF.